The 32 T cell receptor beta chains presented below share a single source sample, sequenced in a study of patients and donors after allogeneic stem cell transplantation. TCRdb redid the calling of the RT-PCR reads with MiXCR, one entry per CDR3 protein. The sample shows hundreds of thousands of distinct CDR3 sequences, roughly 17% of them seen only once. Sequenced material: blood, either unsorted or a sorted T cell fraction (not recorded which). The receptors here all came from a human donor who was either an allogeneic HSCT recipient or a stem cell or donor lymphocyte infusion donor (not recorded which). It is not recorded whose cells these are; they may come from a transplant donor.

This clonotype was counted only a few times. The chain uses TRBV7-9 and TRBJ2-2, with no clear D. The CDR3 loop spans 12 amino acids. Germline values: CDR1 SEHNR, CDR2 FQNEAQ (reference sequence). Between the trimmed V and J ends, which lost 5 bases and 4 bases, there was a span of 5 bases. The CDR3 loop reads CASSQITGELFF. The CDR3 DNA is TGTGCCAGCAGCCAAATCACCGGGGAGCTGTTTTTT.

The chain uses TRBV9 and TRBJ2-2; D gene ambiguous. The germline gives CDR1 SGDLS, CDR2 YYNGEE. The CDR3 has 14 amino acids. Trimming left V 0 bases short and J 7 bases short, with 10 bases between. CDR3 DNA sequence: TGTGCCAGCAGCGTAGGTTCAGGCGGCGGGGAGCTGTTTTTT. It is translated as CASSVGSGGGELFF.

This clonotype has a single count. The chain couples TRBV12-3 or TRBV12-4 to TRBJ2-7; D uncertain. Trimming removed 3 bases from V and 3 bases from J, with 15 bases in between. The CDR3 is made up of 15 amino acids. As DNA, the CDR3 is TGTGCCAGCAGTTTTTTGGGCGGCCCCATCTACGAGCAGTACTTC. As protein: CASSFLGGPIYEQYF.

The CDR3 spells CASSVASGRGYNEQFF. CDR3 nucleotide sequence: TGTGCCAGCAGCGTGGCTAGCGGGCGGGGTTACAATGAGCAGTTCTTC. The rearrangement links TRBV9 to TRBJ2-1; the match to TRBD2 covers 8 bases. This CDR3 comprises 16 residues. The ends lost 2 bases at V and 4 bases at J; junction bases unmatched: 8. The germline V gene encodes CDR1 SGDLS and CDR2 YYNGEE.

This clonotype was counted at least ten times. The gene calls are TRBV29-1 and TRBJ2-3; D might be TRBD1 (5 bases). CDR3 length: 13 residues. Germline V gene sequence: CDR1 SQVTM, CDR2 ANQGSEA. V lost 3 bases and J 3 bases, leaving 10 bases between the germline ends. CDR3 nucleotide sequence: TGCAGCGTTGACGGCAGGGTTACAGATACGCAGTATTTT. Its translation: CSVDGRVTDTQYF.

The sample holds many counts of this clonotype. The chain carries TRBV5-1 and TRBJ1-1; no firm D call. V gave up 4 bases and J gave up 1 base, with 17 bases separating them. The CDR3 consists of 16 residues. CDR1 is SGHRS, CDR2 YFSETQ, per germline. The CDR3 loop is CASSPRGWAANTEAFF. The CDR3 nucleotides read TGCGCCAGCAGCCCCCGGGGTTGGGCGGCGAACACTGAAGCTTTCTTT.

V is TRBV10-3 and J is TRBJ2-5, with unresolved D. Trimming left V 3 bases short and J 5 bases short, with 13 bases between. CDR1 ENHRY and CDR2 SYGVKD come from the germline V gene. The CDR3 spans 14 residues. CDR3 region: CAISDPPETETQYF. For the CDR3, the DNA is TGTGCCATCAGTGACCCGCCGGAGACCGAGACCCAGTACTTC.

The chain carries TRBV11-2 and TRBJ1-4; TRBD1 agrees at 7 bases. CDR3 length: 16 residues. Germline V gene lookup returns CDR1 SGHAT and CDR2 FQNNGV. The junction had 8 bases not matched to a gene; V was cut back by 7 bases and J by 0 bases. The CDR3 region has the DNA TGTGCCAGCAAACAGGGGTTTAAGGCAACTAATGAAAAACTGTTTTTT. It codes for CASKQGFKATNEKLFF.

V and J are TRBV7-2 and TRBJ2-7; the D call may be TRBD1 or TRBD2 (5 bases each). The V gene lost 1 base and the J gene lost 0 bases, with 10 bases spanning the gap. Germline V gene data show CDR1 as SGHTA and CDR2 as FQGNSA. There are 15 residues in the CDR3. The CDR3 DNA is TGTGCCAGCAGCTTAGTAGGGACGGCCTCCTACGAGCAGTACTTC. Translation gives CASSLVGTASYEQYF.

This clonotype was seen a handful of times. The V call is TRBV5-1, the J call TRBJ2-7; 8 bases align to TRBD1. CDR1 and CDR2 (germline): SGHRS, YFSETQ. The CDR3 contains 14 residues. Trimming cost V 0 bases and J 6 bases; bases outside gene matches: 5. The CDR3 region is CASSLEDRVREQYF. The CDR3 nucleotides are TGCGCCAGCAGCTTGGAGGACAGGGTCCGCGAGCAGTACTTC.

This clonotype was seen repeatedly, ten times or more. The rearrangement joins TRBV20-1 to TRBJ1-5; D call uncertain. CDR3 length: 15 residues. V lost 4 bases and J 3 bases, leaving 16 bases between the germline ends. Germline loops: CDR1 DFQATT, CDR2 SNEGSKA (reference sequence). CDR3 sequence reads: CSATRTGNTNQPQHF. CDR3 coding DNA: TGCAGTGCTACTAGGACGGGGAACACCAATCAGCCCCAGCATTTT.

This clonotype was recorded a few times. CDR3 sequence (DNA): TGCGCCAGCACTGACAGCTCTGGAAACACCATATATTTT. As protein: CASTDSSGNTIYF. The V and J genes are TRBV5-1 and TRBJ1-3; the D gene is possibly TRBD1 (5 bases). This CDR3 spans 13 amino acids. CDR1 SGHRS and CDR2 YFSETQ come from the germline V gene. V was clipped by 6 bases and J by 0 bases, with 7 bases between them.

The chain combines TRBV20-1 with TRBJ2-3; weak D call: TRBD1 (6 bases). Trimming pared 5 bases from V and 0 bases from J, leaving 12 bases between. In germline, CDR1 is DFQATT, CDR2 SNEGSKA (reference sequence). The CDR3 has 14 amino acids. CDR3 region: CSAPLQGSTDTQYF. The DNA for the CDR3 is TGCAGTGCTCCTCTACAGGGTAGCACAGATACGCAGTATTTT.

This clonotype was observed at least ten times. This rearrangement joins TRBV10-3 to TRBJ2-1; perhaps TRBD2 as D (5 bases). The V gene lost 4 bases and the J gene lost 8 bases, with 18 bases spanning the gap. The CDR3 covers 15 residues. Per germline, CDR1 ENHRY and CDR2 SYGVKD. The CDR3: CAISAELVGDHEQFF. As DNA, the CDR3 is TGTGCCATCAGTGCAGAACTAGTTGGGGATCATGAGCAGTTCTTC.

This clonotype was detected ten times or more. The chain couples TRBV3-1 to TRBJ2-2, with a possible D match to TRBD2 (6 bases). CDR1 and CDR2 from the germline V gene are LGHDT and YNNKEL (reference sequence). The CDR3 spans 14 residues. V lost 0 bases and J lost 9, with 11 bases in between. Here the CDR3 reads CASSQDVDYRELFF. CDR3 coding DNA: TGTGCCAGCAGCCAAGATGTGGACTACAGGGAGCTGTTTTTT.

A few counts support this clonotype. The rearrangement joins TRBV7-8 to TRBJ1-1, with D possibly TRBD1 on 5 matching bases. This CDR3 is 14 amino acids long. V lost 1 base, J lost 10 bases, and 16 bases lay in between. From germline, CDR1 is SGHVS and CDR2 FQNEAQ. CDR3 in amino acids: CASSLGFRGERAFF. The CDR3 DNA reads as TGTGCCAGCAGCTTAGGTTTTCGAGGGGAAAGAGCTTTCTTT.

The rearrangement uses TRBV5-5 and TRBJ2-7; the D gene is possibly TRBD1 (6 bases). The CDR3 contains 14 residues. Between the trimmed V and J ends, which lost 3 bases and 3 bases, there was a span of 13 bases. Germline assignment: CDR1 SGHKS and CDR2 YYEKEE (reference sequence). CDR3 nucleotides: TGTGCCAGCAGCTCAGGACAGATCTTCTACGAGCAGTACTTC. Amino acid sequence: CASSSGQIFYEQYF.

This clonotype has a handful of counts. The rearrangement uses TRBV12-3 or TRBV12-4 and TRBJ2-3; weak D call: TRBD2 (5 bases). The ends were cut back, 5 bases at V and 5 bases at J, with 17 bases in the middle. The CDR3 totals 15 residues. For the CDR3, the DNA is TGTGCCAGCAGTCCACTAGTAGCCTGGGTAGATACGCAGTATTTT. This encodes CASSPLVAWVDTQYF.

The table lists this clonotype with many counts. V gene TRBV5-1 combines with J gene TRBJ2-5; D not certain. Germline CDR1 SGHRS, CDR2 YFSETQ. The CDR3 spans 14 residues. V lost 6 bases to trimming and J lost 5 bases, with 17 bases between them. The CDR3 bases are TGCGCCAGCAAACTAAAGGGCTCATCGGAGACCCAGTACTTC. It specifies CASKLKGSSETQYF.

This clonotype was seen at least ten times. The junction departs from the called germline gene at one end, perhaps through a read error. This sequence joins TRBV2 and TRBJ1-1; no firm D call. From germline, CDR1 is SNHLY and CDR2 FYNNEI. The CDR3 contains 14 residues. CDR3 sequence (DNA): TGCGCCAGCAGCGTCGGACGGCTGAACACTGAAGCTTTCTTT. Residues: CASSVGRLNTEAFF.

This chain links TRBV20-1 with TRBJ2-2; TRBD2 aligns across 11 bases. This CDR3 spans 17 amino acids. Per the germline V gene, CDR1 is DFQATT and CDR2 is SNEGSKA (reference sequence). With 0 bases clipped from V and 5 bases from J, the junction kept 8 bases outside the gene matches. DNA of the CDR3: TGCAGTGCTAGAGATATCGGGACTAGCGGTTCTACCGGGGAGCTGTTTTTT. It encodes CSARDIGTSGSTGELFF.

This clonotype was seen only a few times. The V call is TRBV6-1, the J call TRBJ2-3, with 8 bases identical to TRBD2. Germline values: CDR1 MNHNS, CDR2 SASEGT. CDR3 length: 13 amino acids. V trimming: 6 bases; J trimming: 5 bases; junction bases outside the gene matches: 4. The CDR3 nucleotides read TGTGCCAGCAGCACGGGGGGGCGAGATACGCAGTATTTT. Protein: CASSTGGRDTQYF.

The J gene is TRBJ2-5, the V gene TRBV12-3 or TRBV12-4; D may be TRBD1 (5 bases). The CDR3 loop spans 16 amino acids. V lost 3 bases, J lost 4 bases, and 18 bases lay in between. CDR3 nucleotides: TGTGCCAGCAGTTTCTTTCTGGCAGCGCAGGGAGAGACCCAGTACTTC. Amino acid sequence: CASSFFLAAQGETQYF.

This clonotype was recorded only once. The V call is TRBV24-1, the J call TRBJ1-4, with 9 bases matching TRBD1. Germline V gene data show CDR1 as KGHDR and CDR2 as SFDVKD. Germline trimming cut 4 bases from V and 6 bases from J; bases unmatched to any gene: 8. The CDR3 spans 16 residues. The CDR3 DNA reads TGTGCCACCAGTGACAATCGGGGACAGGGTTATGAAAAACTGTTTTTT. This translates into CATSDNRGQGYEKLFF.

V and J are TRBV7-8 and TRBJ2-7; perhaps TRBD2 as D (7 bases). Trimming shortened V by 5 bases and J by 4 bases, and 15 bases separated the two germline ends. The germline gives CDR1 SGHVS, CDR2 FQNEAQ. The CDR3 loop spans 14 amino acids. The CDR3 bases are TGTGCCAGCAGCGTGGGGGGGGGCATATACGAGCAGTACTTC. Its protein product is CASSVGGGIYEQYF.

This chain links TRBV5-1 with TRBJ1-1, with D perhaps TRBD1 (5 bases). Per germline, CDR1 SGHRS and CDR2 YFSETQ. The CDR3 length is 15 residues. The V and J ends lost 0 bases and 1 base respectively, with 10 bases between them. The CDR3 reads CASSLAGQKNTEAFF. The CDR3 DNA follows: TGCGCCAGCAGCTTGGCAGGGCAGAAGAACACTGAAGCTTTCTTT.

As concerns this clonotype: At one of its ends the junction is not consistent with the germline gene, which may arise from a read error. The CDR3 DNA sequence: TGCAGTGCTCCCCGATTCACTCTTAACTATGGCCACACCTTC. It codes for CSAPRFTLNYGHTF. The chain has TRBV20-1 and TRBJ1-2; D is uncertain. CDR3 size: 14 residues. The germline gives CDR1 DFQATT, CDR2 SNEGSKA (reference sequence).

This clonotype has just a few counts. The genes are TRBV12-5 and TRBJ1-1, with D maybe TRBD1 (5 bases). CDR3 size: 18 residues. Trimming removed 7 bases at V and 0 bases at J, with 24 bases between. Looked up from germline, CDR1 is LGHNT and CDR2 is FRNRAP. In DNA form, the CDR3 reads TGTGCTAGTGCTATCCAACGGGGGGGGTTTCAGATGAACACTGAAGCTTTCTTT. Translation gives CASAIQRGGFQMNTEAFF.

CDR3 DNA sequence: TGCGCCAGCAGCCGGGGACTGATCACTGAAGCTTTCTTT. This gives the protein CASSRGLITEAFF. The chain carries TRBV5-1 and TRBJ1-1; D may be TRBD1 (5 bases). The V and J ends lost 4 bases and 4 bases respectively, with 11 bases between them. Germline CDR1 reads SGHRS; CDR2 reads YFSETQ. The CDR3 has 13 amino acids.

This clonotype was observed once. This chain uses TRBV11-2 with TRBJ1-1; D is unresolved. CDR3 length: 18 residues. Germline CDR1 is SGHAT and CDR2 is FQNNGV. Between the trimmed V and J ends, which lost 1 base and 0 bases, there was a span of 18 bases. In nucleotides, the CDR3 is TGTGCCAGCAGCTTAGTGTCCCTACGGTCCCGTATGAACACTGAAGCTTTCTTT. Its protein is CASSLVSLRSRMNTEAFF.

This clonotype was observed once. This chain links TRBV25-1 with TRBJ2-3, with TRBD2 matching 7 bases. The CDR3 is 15 residues long. V dropped 3 bases and J dropped 7; count of bases not matched to a gene: 10. Germline V gene lookup returns CDR1 MGHDK and CDR2 SYGVNS. Written as DNA, the CDR3 is TGTGCCAGCAGTGAGTCGGGACTACGGTTGAATACGCAGTATTTT. Protein: CASSESGLRLNTQYF.

V gene TRBV11-3 combines with J gene TRBJ2-7; D is unclear. V lost 3 bases, J lost 2 bases, and 8 bases lay in between. Germline assignment: CDR1 SGHNT and CDR2 YENEEA. The CDR3 extends over 13 amino acids. The CDR3 is CASSFLLTYEQYF. The DNA for the CDR3 is TGTGCCAGCAGCTTCCTCCTCACCTACGAGCAGTACTTC.